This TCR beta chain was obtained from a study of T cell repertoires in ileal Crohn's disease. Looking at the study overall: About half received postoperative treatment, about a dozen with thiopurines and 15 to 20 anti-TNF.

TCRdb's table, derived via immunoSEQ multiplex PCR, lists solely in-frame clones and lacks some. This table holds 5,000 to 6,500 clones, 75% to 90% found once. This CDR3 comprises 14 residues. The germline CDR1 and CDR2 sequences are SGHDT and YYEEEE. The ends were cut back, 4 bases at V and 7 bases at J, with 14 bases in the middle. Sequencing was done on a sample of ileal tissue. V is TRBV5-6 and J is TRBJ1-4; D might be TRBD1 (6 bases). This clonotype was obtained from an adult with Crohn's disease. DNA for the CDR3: TGTGCCAGCAGCCGACCAGGGGTGGGTGAAAAACTGTTTTTT. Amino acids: CASSRPGVGEKLFF.